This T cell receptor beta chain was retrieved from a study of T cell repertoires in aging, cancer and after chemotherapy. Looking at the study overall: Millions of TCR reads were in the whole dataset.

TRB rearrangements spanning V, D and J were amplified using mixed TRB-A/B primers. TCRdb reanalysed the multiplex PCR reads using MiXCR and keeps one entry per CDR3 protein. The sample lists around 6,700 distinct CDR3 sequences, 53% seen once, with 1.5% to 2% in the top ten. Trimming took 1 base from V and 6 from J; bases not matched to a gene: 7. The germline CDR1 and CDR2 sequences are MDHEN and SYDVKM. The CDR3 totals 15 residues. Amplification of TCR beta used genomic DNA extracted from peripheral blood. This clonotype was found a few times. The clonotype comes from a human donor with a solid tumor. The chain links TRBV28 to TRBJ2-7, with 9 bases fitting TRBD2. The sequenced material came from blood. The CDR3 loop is CASSLSIAGDSEQYF. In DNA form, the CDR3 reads TGTGCCAGCAGTTTATCGATAGCGGGAGATTCCGAGCAGTACTTC. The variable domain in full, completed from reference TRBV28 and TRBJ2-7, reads DVKVTQSSRYLVKRTGEKVFLECVQDMDHENMFWYRQDPGLGLRLIYFSYDVKMKEKGDIPEGYSVSREKKERFSLILESASTNQTSMYLCASSLSIAGDSEQYFGPGTRLTVT.